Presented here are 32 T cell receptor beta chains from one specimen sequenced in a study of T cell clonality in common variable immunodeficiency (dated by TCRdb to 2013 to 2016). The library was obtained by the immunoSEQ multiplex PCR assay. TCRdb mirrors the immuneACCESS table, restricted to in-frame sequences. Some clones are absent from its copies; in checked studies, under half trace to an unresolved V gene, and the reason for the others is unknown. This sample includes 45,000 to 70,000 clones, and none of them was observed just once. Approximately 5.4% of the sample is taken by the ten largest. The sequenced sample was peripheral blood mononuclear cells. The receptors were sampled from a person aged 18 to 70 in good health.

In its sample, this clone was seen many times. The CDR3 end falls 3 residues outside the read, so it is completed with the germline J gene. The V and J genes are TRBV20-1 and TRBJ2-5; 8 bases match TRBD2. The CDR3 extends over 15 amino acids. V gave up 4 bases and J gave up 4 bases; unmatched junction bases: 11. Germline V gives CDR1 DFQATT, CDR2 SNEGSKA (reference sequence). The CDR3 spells CSANPEAGGRETQYF. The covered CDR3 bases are TGCAGTGCTAATCCAGAGGCGGGAGGCCGAGAGACC.

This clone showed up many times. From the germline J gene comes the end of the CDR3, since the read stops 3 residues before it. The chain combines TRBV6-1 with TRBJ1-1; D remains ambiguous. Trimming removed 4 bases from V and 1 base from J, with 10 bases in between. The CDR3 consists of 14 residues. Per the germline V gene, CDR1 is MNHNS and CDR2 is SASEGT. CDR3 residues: CASSGFTRNTEAFF. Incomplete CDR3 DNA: TGTGCCAGCAGTGGATTTACTAGGAACACTGAA.

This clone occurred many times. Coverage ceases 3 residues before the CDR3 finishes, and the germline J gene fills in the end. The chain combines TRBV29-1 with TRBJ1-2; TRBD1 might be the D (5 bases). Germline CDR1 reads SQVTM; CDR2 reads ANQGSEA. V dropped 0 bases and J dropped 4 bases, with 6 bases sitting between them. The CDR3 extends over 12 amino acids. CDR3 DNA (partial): TGCAGCGTTGAAGAGGGGGGCTATGGC. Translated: CSVEEGGYG. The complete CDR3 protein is CSVEEGGYGYTF.

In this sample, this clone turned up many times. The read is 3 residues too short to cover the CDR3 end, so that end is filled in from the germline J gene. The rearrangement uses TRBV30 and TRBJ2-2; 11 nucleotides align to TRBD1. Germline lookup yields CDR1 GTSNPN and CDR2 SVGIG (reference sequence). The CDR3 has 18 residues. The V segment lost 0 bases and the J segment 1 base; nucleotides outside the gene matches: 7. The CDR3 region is CAWSVLGTGGLNTGELFF. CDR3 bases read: TGTGCCTGGAGTGTACTAGGGACAGGGGGATTGAACACCGGGGAG.

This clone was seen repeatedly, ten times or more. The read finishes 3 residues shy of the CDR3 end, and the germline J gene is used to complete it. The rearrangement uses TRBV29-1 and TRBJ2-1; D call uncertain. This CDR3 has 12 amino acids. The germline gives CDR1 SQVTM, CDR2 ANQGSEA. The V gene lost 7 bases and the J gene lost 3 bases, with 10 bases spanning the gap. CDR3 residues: CSARSDYNEQFF. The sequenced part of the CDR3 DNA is TGCAGCGCCAGGTCGGACTACAATGAG.

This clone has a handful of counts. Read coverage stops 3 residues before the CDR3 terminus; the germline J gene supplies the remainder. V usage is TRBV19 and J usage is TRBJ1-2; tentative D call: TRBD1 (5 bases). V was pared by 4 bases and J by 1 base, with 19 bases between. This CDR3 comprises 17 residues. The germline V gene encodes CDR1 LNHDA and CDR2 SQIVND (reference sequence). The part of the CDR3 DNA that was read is TGTGCCAGTAGTAACCGGGCAGGGAGGGAGGTTAACTATGGC. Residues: CASSNRAGREVNYG. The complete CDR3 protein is CASSNRAGREVNYGYTF.

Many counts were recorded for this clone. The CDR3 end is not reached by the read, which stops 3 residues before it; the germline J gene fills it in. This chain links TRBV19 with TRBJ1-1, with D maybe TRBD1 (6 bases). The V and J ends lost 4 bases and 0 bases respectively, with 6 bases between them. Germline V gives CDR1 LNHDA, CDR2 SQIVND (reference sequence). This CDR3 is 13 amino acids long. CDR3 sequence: CASSTGVNTEAFF. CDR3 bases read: TGTGCCAGTAGTACAGGGGTGAACACTGAA. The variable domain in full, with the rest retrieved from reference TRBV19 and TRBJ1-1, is DGGITQSPKYLFRKEGQNVTLSCEQNLNHDAMYWYRQDPGQGLRLIYYSQIVNDFQKGDIAEGYSVSREKKESFPLTVTSAQKNPTAFYLCASSTGVNTEAFFGQGTRLTVV.

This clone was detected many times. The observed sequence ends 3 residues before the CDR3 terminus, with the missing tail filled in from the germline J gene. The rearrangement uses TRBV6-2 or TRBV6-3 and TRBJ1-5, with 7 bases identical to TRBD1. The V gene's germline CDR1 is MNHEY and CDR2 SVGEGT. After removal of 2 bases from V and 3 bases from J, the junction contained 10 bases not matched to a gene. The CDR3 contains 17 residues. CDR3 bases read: TGTGCCAGCAGTTACCTAAGGACAGGTAATGTCAATCAGCCC. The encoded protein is CASSYLRTGNVNQP. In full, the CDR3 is CASSYLRTGNVNQPQHF.

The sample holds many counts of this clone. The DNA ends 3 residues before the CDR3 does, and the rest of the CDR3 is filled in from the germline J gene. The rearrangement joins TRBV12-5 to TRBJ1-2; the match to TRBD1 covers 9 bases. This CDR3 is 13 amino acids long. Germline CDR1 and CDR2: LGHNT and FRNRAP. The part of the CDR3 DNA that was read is TGTGCTAGTGGTAGCAGGGACAGGGACGGC. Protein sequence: CASGSRDRDG. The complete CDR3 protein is CASGSRDRDGYTF.

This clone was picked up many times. The CDR3 reads CAISFEGNYGYTF. CDR3 DNA, as far as it was read: TGTGCCATCAGTTTTGAAGGGAACTATGGC. The chain uses TRBV10-3 and TRBJ1-2; no firm D call. The CDR3 end is not reached by the read, which stops 3 residues before it; the germline J gene fills it in. This CDR3 spans 13 amino acids. CDR1 and CDR2 (germline): ENHRY, SYGVKD. Trimming stripped 5 bases from V and 2 bases from J, with 9 bases between.

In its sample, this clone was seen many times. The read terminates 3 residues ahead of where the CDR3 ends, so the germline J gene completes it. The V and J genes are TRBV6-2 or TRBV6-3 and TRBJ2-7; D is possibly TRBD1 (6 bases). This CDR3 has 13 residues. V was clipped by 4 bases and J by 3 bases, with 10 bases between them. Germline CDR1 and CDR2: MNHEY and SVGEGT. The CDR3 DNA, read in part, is TGTGCCAGCAGTTCGGACAGCGGCTACGAG. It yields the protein CASSSDSGYE. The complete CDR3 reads CASSSDSGYEQYF.

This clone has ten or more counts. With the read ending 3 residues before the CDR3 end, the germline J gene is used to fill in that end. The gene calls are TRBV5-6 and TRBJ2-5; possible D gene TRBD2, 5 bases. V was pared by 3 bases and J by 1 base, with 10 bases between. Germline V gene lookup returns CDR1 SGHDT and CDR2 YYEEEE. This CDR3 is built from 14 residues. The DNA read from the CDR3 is TGTGCCAGCAGCTCAGGACGGGGCCAAGAGACC. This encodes CASSSGRGQET. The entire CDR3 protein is CASSSGRGQETQYF. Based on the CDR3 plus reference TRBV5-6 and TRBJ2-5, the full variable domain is DAGVTQSPTHLIKTRGQQVTLRCSPKSGHDTVSWYQQALGQGPQFIFQYYEEEERQRGNFPDRFSGHQFPNYSSELNVNALLLGDSALYLCASSSGRGQETQYFGPGTRLLVL.

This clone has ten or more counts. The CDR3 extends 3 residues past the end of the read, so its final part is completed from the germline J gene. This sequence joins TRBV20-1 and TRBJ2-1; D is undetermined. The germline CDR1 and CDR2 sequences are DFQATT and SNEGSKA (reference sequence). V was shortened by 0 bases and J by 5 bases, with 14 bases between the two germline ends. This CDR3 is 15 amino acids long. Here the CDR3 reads CSARDRLELNNEQFF. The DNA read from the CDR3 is TGCAGTGCTAGAGATCGTCTTGAACTCAACAATGAG.

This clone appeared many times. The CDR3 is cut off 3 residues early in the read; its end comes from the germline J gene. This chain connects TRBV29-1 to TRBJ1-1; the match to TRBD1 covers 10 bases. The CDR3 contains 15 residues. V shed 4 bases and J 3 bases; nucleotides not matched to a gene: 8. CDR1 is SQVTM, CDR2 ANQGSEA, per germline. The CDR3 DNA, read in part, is TGCAGCGTTGGATCGACAGGGGGCTTTGACACTGAA. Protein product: CSVGSTGGFDTE. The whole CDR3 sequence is CSVGSTGGFDTEAFF.

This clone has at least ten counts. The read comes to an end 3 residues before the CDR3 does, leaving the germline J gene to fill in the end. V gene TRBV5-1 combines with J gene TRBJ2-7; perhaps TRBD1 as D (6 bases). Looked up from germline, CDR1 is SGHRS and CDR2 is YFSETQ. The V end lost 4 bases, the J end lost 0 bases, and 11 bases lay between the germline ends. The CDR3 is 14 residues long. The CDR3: CASSTQGSSYEQYF. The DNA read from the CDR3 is TGCGCCAGCAGCACACAGGGAAGCTCCTACGAG.

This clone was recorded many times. The CDR3 bases that were read are TGTGCCTGGACGGACAGCTTCCATTATGGC. It codes for CAWTDSFHYG. The complete CDR3 reads CAWTDSFHYGYTF. J is TRBJ1-2 and V is TRBV30; possible D gene TRBD1, 6 bases. With the read ending 3 residues before the CDR3 end, the germline J gene is used to fill in that end. The CDR3 loop spans 13 amino acids. Germline lookup yields CDR1 GTSNPN and CDR2 SVGIG (reference sequence). V shed 4 bases and J shed 5 bases, with 14 bases lying between them.

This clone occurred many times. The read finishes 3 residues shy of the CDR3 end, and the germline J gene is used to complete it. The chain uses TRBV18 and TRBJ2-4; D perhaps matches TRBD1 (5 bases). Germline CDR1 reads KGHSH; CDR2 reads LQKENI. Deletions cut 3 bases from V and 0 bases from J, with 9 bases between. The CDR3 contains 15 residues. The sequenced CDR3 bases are TGTGCCAGCTCACCGGACACCATAGCCAAAAACATT. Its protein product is CASSPDTIAKNI. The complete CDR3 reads CASSPDTIAKNIQYF.

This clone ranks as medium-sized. The part of the CDR3 DNA that was read is TGTGCCAGCAGCCAGCGTGAGGGGGCATGGACTGAA. Encoded protein: CASSQREGAWTE. The whole CDR3 is CASSQREGAWTEAFF. The chain recombines TRBV6-2 or TRBV6-3 with TRBJ1-1, with 7 bases that match TRBD1. The CDR3 is cut off 3 residues early in the read; its end comes from the germline J gene. J was trimmed by 5 bases and V by 6 bases; bases with no gene match: 12. Germline V lookup: CDR1 MNHEY, CDR2 SVGEGT. The CDR3 is 15 residues long.

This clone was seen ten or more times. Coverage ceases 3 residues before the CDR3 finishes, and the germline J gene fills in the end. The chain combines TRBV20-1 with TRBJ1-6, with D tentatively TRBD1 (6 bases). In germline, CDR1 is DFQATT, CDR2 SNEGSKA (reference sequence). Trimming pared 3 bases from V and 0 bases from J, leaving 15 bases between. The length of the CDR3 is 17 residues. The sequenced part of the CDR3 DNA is TGCAGTGCTAGGGACAGTCTTAAGAGCTCCTATAATTCACCC. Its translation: CSARDSLKSSYNSP. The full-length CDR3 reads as CSARDSLKSSYNSPLHF.

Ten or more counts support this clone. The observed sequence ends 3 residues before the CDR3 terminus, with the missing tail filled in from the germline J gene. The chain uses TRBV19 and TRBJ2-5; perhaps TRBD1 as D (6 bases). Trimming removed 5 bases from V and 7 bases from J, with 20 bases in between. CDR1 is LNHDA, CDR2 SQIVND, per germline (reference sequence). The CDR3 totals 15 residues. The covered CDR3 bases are TGTGCCAGTAGTTCTCAGGGCAGGGGACACGGGACC. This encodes CASSSQGRGHGT. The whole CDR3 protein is CASSSQGRGHGTQYF.

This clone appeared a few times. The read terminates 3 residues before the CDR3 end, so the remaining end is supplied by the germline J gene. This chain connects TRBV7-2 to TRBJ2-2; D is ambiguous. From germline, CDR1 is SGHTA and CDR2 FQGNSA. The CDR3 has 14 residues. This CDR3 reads CASSLFATNEKLFF. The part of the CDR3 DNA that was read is TGTGCCAGCAGCTTATTTGCAACTAATGAAAAG.

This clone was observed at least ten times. The CDR3 bases that were read are TGCAGTGCCCCCTTTCAGGGGGCTAATCAGCCC. It yields the protein CSAPFQGANQP. The whole CDR3 sequence reads CSAPFQGANQPQHF. The J gene is TRBJ1-5, the V gene TRBV20-1, with 8 bases that match TRBD1. The sequence runs out 3 residues before the end of the CDR3; the remainder is reconstructed from the germline J gene. Germline V gene lookup returns CDR1 DFQATT and CDR2 SNEGSKA (reference sequence). V was pared by 6 bases and J by 4 bases, with 8 bases of the junction left unmatched. The CDR3 loop spans 14 amino acids.

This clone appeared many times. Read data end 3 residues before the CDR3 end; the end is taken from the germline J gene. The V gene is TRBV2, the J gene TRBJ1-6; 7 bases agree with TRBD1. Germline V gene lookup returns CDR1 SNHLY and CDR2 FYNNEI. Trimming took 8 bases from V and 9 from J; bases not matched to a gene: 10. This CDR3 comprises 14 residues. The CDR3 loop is CASFPDREGSPLHF. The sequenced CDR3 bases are TGTGCCAGCTTCCCAGACAGGGAGGGTTCACCC. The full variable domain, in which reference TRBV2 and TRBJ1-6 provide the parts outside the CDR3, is EPEVTQTPSHQVTQMGQEVILRCVPISNHLYFYWYRQILGQKVEFLVSFYNNEISEKSEIFDDQFSVERPDGSNFTLKIRSTKLEDSAMYFCASFPDREGSPLHFGNGTRLTVT.

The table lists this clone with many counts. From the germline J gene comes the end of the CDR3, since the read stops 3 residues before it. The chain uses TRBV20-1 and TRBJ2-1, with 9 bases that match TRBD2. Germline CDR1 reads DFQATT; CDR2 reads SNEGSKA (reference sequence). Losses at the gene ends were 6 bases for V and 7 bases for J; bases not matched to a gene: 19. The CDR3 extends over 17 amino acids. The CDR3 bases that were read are TGCAGTGCCTCCCCCTATCGAGATAGCGGGAGAAGGAATGAG. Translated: CSASPYRDSGRRNE. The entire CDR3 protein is CSASPYRDSGRRNEQFF.

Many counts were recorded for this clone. CDR3 protein: CSAKSDSRNTEAFF. Partial CDR3 DNA: TGCAGTGCTAAGAGTGACTCCCGGAACACTGAA. V usage is TRBV20-1 and J usage is TRBJ1-1; the D is unclear. The read ends 3 residues shy of where the CDR3 ends; the end is completed using the germline J gene. Germline-derived CDR1 and CDR2 are DFQATT and SNEGSKA (reference sequence). The CDR3 sequence is 14 residues long. V shed 4 bases and J shed 1 base, with 13 bases lying between them.

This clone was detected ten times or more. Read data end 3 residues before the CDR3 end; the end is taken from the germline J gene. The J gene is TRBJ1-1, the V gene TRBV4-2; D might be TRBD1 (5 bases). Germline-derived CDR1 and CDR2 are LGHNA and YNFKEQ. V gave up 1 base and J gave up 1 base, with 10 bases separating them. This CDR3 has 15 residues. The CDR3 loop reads CASSQAGGGNTEAFF. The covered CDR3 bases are TGTGCCAGCAGCCAAGCGGGGGGAGGGAACACTGAA.

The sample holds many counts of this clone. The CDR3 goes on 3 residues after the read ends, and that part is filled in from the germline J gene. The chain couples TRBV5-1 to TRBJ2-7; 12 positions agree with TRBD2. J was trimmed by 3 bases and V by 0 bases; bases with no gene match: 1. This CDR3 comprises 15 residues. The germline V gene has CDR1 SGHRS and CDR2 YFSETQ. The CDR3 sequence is CASSLGLAGDYEQYF. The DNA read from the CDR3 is TGCGCCAGCAGCTTGGGACTAGCGGGAGACTACGAG. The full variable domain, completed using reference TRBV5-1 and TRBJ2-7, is KAGVTQTPRYLIKTRGQQVTLSCSPISGHRSVSWYQQTPGQGLQFLFEYFSETQRNKGNFPGRFSGRQFSNSRSEMNVSTLELGDSALYLCASSLGLAGDYEQYFGPGTRLTVT.

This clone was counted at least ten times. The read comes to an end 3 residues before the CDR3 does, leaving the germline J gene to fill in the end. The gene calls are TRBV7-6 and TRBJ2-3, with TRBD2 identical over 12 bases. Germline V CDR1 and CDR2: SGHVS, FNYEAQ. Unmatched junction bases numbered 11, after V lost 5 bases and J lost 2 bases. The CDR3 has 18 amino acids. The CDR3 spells CASSPEAGLAGHTDTQYF. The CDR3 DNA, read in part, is TGTGCCAGCAGCCCAGAGGCTGGACTAGCGGGACACACAGATACG. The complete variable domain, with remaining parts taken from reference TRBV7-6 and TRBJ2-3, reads GAGVSQSPRYKVTKRGQDVALRCDPISGHVSLYWYRQALGQGPEFLTYFNYEAQQDKSGLPNDRFSAERPEGSISTLTIQRTEQRDSAMYRCASSPEAGLAGHTDTQYFGPGTRLTVL.

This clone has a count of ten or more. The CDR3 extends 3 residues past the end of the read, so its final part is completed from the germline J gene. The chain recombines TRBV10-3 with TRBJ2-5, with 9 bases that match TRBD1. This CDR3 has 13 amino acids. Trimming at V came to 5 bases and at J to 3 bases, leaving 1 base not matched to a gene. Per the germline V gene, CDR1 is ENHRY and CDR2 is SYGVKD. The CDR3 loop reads CAISWTGEETQYF. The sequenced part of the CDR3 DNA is TGTGCCATCAGTTGGACAGGGGAAGAGACC.

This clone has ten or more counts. The CDR3 sequence: CASKSGYGSTDTQYF. The sequenced part of the CDR3 DNA is TGTGCCAGTAAATCGGGTTATGGAAGCACAGATACG. This sequence joins TRBV19 and TRBJ2-3; no reliable D call. The read terminates 3 residues ahead of where the CDR3 ends, so the germline J gene completes it. This CDR3 has 15 residues. From germline, CDR1 is LNHDA and CDR2 SQIVND (reference sequence). The germline V and J ends were trimmed by 7 bases and 0 bases, with 14 bases remaining between them.

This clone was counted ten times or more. CDR3 sequence reads: CASRNGTGTGYGYTF. CDR3 DNA, as far as it was read: TGCGCCAGCAGAAATGGGACAGGGACTGGGTATGGC. V is TRBV5-1 and J is TRBJ1-2, with TRBD1 matching 9 bases. The read ends 3 residues shy of where the CDR3 ends; the end is completed using the germline J gene. V trimming: 5 bases; J trimming: 5 bases; junction bases outside the gene matches: 10. Per the germline V gene, CDR1 is SGHRS and CDR2 is YFSETQ. The CDR3 extends over 15 amino acids. The complete variable domain, with remaining parts taken from reference TRBV5-1 and TRBJ1-2, reads KAGVTQTPRYLIKTRGQQVTLSCSPISGHRSVSWYQQTPGQGLQFLFEYFSETQRNKGNFPGRFSGRQFSNSRSEMNVSTLELGDSALYLCASRNGTGTGYGYTFGSGTRLTVV.

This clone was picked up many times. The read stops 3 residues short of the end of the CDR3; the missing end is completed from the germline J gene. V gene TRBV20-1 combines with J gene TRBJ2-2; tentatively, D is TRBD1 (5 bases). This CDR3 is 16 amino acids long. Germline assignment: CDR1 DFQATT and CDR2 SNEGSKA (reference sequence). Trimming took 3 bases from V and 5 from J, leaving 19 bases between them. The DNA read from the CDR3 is TGCAGTGCTAGGGACATATCTAAGGCGATTACCGGGGAG. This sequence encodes CSARDISKAITGE. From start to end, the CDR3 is CSARDISKAITGELFF.